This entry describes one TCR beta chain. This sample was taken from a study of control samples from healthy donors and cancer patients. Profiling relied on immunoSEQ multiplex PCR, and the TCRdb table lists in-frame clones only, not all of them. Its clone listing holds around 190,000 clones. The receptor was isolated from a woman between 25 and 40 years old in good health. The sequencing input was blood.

The DNA for the CDR3 is TGTGCCAGCAGCGTAGGGGCCCCGGGGGGACTACTCCAAGAGACCCAGTACTTC. Encoded protein: CASSVGAPGGLLQETQYF. The rearrangement links TRBV9 to TRBJ2-5; 7 bases are shared with TRBD2. CDR3 size: 18 residues. V dropped 0 bases and J dropped 1; count of bases not matched to a gene: 12. CDR1 and CDR2 (germline): SGDLS, YYNGEE.